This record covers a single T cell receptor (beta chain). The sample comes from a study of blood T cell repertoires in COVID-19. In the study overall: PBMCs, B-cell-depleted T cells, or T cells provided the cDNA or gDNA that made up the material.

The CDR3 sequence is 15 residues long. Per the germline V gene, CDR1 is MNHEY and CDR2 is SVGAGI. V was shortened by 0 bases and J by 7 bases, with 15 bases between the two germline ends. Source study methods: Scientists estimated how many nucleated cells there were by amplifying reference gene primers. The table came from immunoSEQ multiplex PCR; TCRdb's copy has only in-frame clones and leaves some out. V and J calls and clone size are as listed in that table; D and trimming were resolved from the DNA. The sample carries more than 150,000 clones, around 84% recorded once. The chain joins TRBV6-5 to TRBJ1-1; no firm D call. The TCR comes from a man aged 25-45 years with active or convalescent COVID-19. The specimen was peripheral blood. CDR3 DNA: TGTGCCAGCAGTTACTCGAATGATGGGCTCCGTGAAGCTTTCTTT. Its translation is CASSYSNDGLREAFF.